Presented here are 3 T cell receptor beta chains from one specimen sequenced in a study of technical replicates of blood from a handful of donors. Repertoires were generated with immunoSEQ multiplex PCR, while TCRdb's copy carries only in-frame clones and drops some. This table holds 75,000 to 85,000 clones, around 95% found once. The material sequenced was T cells isolated from PBMCs. The receptors were gathered from a human donor in good health.

This sequence joins TRBV7-8 and TRBJ2-1; D is ambiguous. The germline gives CDR1 SGHVS, CDR2 FQNEAQ. The CDR3 loop spans 16 amino acids. The germline V and J ends were trimmed by 1 base and 0 bases, with 10 bases remaining between them. CDR3 amino acids: CASSLGIPSSYNEQFF. The CDR3 coding sequence is TGTGCCAGCAGCTTAGGCATACCTAGCTCCTACAATGAGCAGTTCTTC.

V gene TRBV25-1 combines with J gene TRBJ2-1, with 8 bases lining up with TRBD1. Per germline, CDR1 MGHDK and CDR2 SYGVNS. The CDR3 consists of 15 residues. Trimming at V came to 8 bases and at J to 5 bases, leaving 11 bases not matched to a gene. The CDR3 is CASSTDREVDNEQFF. CDR3 coding DNA: TGTGCCAGCTCGACGGACAGGGAGGTTGACAATGAGCAGTTCTTC.

The chain recombines TRBV5-1 with TRBJ2-3; D uncertain. V lost 0 bases to trimming and J lost 4 bases, with 9 bases between them. This CDR3 is 14 amino acids long. Per the germline V gene, CDR1 is SGHRS and CDR2 is YFSETQ. CDR3 in DNA: TGCGCCAGCAGCTTGGACTCTTTGGCAGATACGCAGTATTTT. It specifies CASSLDSLADTQYF.